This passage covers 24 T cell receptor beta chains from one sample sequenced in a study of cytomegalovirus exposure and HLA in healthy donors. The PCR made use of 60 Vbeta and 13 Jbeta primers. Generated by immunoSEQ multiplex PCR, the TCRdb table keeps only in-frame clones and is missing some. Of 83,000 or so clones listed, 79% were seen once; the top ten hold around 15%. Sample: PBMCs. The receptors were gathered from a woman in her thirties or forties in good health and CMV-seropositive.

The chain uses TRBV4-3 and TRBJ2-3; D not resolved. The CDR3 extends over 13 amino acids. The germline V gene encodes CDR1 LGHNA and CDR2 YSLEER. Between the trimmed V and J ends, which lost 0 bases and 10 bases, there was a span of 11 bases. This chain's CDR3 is CASSQDSANSQYF. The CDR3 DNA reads TGCGCCAGCAGCCAAGATTCAGCGAACTCGCAGTATTTT.

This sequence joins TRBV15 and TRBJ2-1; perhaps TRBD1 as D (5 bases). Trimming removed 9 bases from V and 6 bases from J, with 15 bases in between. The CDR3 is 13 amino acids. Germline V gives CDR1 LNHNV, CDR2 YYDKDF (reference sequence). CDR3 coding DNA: TGTGCCACTGGGGCAGGCCACCTCAATGAGCAGTTCTTC. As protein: CATGAGHLNEQFF.

The CDR3 coding sequence is TGTGCCAGCAGAGCTACCAGGGGGTCTGAAGCTTTCTTT. Protein sequence: CASRATRGSEAFF. The chain has TRBV6-5 and TRBJ1-1; 7 bases are shared with TRBD1. The CDR3 totals 13 residues. Losses at the gene ends were 6 bases for V and 6 bases for J; bases not matched to a gene: 7. Germline values: CDR1 MNHEY, CDR2 SVGAGI.

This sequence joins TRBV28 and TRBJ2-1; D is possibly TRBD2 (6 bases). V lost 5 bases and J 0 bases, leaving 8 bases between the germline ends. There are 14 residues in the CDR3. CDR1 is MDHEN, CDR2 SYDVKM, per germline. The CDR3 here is CASSIADSYNEQFF. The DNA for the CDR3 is TGTGCCAGCAGTATAGCGGACTCCTACAATGAGCAGTTCTTC. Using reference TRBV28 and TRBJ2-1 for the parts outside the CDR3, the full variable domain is DVKVTQSSRYLVKRTGEKVFLECVQDMDHENMFWYRQDPGLGLRLIYFSYDVKMKEKGDIPEGYSVSREKKERFSLILESASTNQTSMYLCASSIADSYNEQFFGPGTRLTVL.

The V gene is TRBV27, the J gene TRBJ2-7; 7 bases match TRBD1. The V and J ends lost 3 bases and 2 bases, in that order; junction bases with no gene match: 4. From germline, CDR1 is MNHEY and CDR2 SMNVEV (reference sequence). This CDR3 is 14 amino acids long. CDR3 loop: CASSFGTEPYEQYF. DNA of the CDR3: TGTGCCAGCAGTTTCGGGACAGAACCCTACGAGCAGTACTTC.

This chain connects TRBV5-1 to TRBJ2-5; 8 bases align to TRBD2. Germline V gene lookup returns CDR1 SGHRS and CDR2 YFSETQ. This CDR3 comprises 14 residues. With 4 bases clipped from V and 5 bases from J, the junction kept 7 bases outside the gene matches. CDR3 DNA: TGCGCCAGCAGCCCGGGAGGGCCAGGGGAGACCCAGTACTTC. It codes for CASSPGGPGETQYF.

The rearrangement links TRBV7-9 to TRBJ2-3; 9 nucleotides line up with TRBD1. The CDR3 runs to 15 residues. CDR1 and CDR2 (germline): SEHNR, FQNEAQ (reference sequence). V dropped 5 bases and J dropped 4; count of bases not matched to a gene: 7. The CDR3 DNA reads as TGTGCCAGCAGCATATGGGACAGGGAAGCAGATACGCAGTATTTT. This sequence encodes CASSIWDREADTQYF.

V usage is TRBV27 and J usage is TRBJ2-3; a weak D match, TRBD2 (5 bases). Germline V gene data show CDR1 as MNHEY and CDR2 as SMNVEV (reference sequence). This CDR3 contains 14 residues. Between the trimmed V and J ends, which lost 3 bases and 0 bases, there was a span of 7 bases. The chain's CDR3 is CASSFGLSTDTQYF. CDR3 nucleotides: TGTGCCAGCAGTTTTGGACTTAGCACAGATACGCAGTATTTT.

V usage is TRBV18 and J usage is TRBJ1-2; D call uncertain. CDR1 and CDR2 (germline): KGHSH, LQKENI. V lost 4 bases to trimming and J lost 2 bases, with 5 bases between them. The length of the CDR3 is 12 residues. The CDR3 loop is CASSLQNYGYTF. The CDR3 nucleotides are TGTGCCAGCTCACTACAGAACTATGGCTACACCTTC.

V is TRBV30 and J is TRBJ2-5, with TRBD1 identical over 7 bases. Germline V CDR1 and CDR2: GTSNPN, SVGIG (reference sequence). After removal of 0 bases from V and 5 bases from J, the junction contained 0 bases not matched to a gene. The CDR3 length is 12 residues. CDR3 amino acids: CAWSVQGETQYF. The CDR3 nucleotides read TGTGCCTGGAGTGTACAGGGGGAGACCCAGTACTTC.

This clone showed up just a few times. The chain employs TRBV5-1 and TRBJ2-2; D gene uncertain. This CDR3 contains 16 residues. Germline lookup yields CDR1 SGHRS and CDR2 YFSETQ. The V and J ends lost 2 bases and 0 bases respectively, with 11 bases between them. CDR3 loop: CASSFGLPTNTGELFF. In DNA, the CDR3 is TGCGCCAGCAGCTTTGGCTTACCCACGAACACCGGGGAGCTGTTTTTT.

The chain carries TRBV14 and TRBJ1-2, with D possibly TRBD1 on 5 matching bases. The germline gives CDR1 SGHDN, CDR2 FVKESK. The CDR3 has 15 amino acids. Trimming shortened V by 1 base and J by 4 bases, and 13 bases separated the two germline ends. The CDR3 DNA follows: TGTGCCAGCAGCCAAGGGACGGTGGGGCCCTATGGCTACACCTTC. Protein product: CASSQGTVGPYGYTF.

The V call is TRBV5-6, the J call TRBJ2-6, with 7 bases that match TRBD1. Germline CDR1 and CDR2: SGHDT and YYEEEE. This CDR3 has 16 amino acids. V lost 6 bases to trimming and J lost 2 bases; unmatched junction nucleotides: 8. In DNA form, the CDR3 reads TGTGCCAGCATGCCGACAGGGCGGGCTGGGGCCAACGTCCTGACTTTC. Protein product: CASMPTGRAGANVLTF. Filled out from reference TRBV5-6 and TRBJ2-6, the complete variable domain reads DAGVTQSPTHLIKTRGQQVTLRCSPKSGHDTVSWYQQALGQGPQFIFQYYEEEERQRGNFPDRFSGHQFPNYSSELNVNALLLGDSALYLCASMPTGRAGANVLTFGAGSRLTVL.

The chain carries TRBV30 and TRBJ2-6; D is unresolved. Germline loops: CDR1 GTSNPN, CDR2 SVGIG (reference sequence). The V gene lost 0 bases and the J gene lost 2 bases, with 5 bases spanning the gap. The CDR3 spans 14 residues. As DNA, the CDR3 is TGTGCCTGGAGTGTACCGGCTGGGGCCAACGTCCTGACTTTC. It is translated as CAWSVPAGANVLTF.

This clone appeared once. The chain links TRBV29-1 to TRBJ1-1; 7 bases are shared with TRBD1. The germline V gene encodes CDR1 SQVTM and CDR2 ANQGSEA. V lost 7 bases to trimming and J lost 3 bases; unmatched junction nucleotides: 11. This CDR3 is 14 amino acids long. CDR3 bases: TGCAGCGCAAAGGGGACACAGGGGTACACTGAAGCTTTCTTT. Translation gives CSAKGTQGYTEAFF.

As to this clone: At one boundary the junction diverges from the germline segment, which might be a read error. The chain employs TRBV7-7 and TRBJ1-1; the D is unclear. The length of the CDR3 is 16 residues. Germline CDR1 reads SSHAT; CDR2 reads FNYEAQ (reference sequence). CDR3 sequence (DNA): TGTGCTAGCAGCCGATTTCGAAGCGGATCGAACACTGAAGCTTTCTTT. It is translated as CASSRFRSGSNTEAFF. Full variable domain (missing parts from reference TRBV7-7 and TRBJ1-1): GAGVSQSPRYKVTKRGQDVTLRCDPISSHATLYWYQQALGQGPEFLTYFNYEAQPDKSGLPSDRFSAERPEGSISTLTIQRTEQRDSAMYRCASSRFRSGSNTEAFFGQGTRLTVV.

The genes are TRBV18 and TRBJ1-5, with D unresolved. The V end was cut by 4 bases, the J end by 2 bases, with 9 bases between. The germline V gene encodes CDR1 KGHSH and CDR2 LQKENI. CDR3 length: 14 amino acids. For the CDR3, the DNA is TGTGCCAGCTCACTCCGCCAGGGCAATCAGCCCCAGCATTTT. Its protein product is CASSLRQGNQPQHF. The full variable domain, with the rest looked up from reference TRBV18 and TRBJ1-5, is NAGVMQNPRHLVRRRGQEARLRCSPMKGHSHVYWYRQLPEEGLKFMVYLQKENIIDESGMPKERFSAEFPKEGPSILRIQQVVRGDSAAYFCASSLRQGNQPQHFGDGTRLSIL.

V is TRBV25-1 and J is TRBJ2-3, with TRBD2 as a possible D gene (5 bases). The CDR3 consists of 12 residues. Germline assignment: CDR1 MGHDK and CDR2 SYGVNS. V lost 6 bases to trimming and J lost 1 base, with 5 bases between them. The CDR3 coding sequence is TGTGCCAGCAGGAGGGGCACAGATACGCAGTATTTT. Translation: CASRRGTDTQYF.

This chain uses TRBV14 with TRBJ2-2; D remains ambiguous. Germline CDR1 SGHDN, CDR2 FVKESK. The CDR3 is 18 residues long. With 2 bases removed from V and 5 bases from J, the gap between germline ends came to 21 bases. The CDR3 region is CASSQQFPPIRGTGELFF. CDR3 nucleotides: TGTGCCAGCAGCCAACAATTCCCGCCCATTCGAGGAACCGGGGAGCTGTTTTTT.

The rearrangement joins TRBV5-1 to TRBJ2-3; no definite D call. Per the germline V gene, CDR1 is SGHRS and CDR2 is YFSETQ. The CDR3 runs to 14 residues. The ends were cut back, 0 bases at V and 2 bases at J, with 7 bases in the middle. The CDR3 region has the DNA TGCGCCAGCAGCTTGGGAGAGTTCACAGATACGCAGTATTTT. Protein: CASSLGEFTDTQYF.

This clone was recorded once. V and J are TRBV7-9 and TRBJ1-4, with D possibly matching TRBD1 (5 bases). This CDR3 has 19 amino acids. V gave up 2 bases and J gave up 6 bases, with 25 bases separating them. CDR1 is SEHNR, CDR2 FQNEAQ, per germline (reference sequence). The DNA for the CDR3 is TGTGCCAGCAGCTTATCCCTCCGGTTTGGCGGGGACGGTTATGAAAAACTGTTTTTT. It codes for CASSLSLRFGGDGYEKLFF.

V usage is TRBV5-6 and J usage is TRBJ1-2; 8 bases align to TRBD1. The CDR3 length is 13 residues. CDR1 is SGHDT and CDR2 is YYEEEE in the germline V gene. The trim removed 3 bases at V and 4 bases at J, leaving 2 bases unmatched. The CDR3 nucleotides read TGTGCCAGCAGCTCGGGACAGGTCTATGGCTACACCTTC. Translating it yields CASSSGQVYGYTF.

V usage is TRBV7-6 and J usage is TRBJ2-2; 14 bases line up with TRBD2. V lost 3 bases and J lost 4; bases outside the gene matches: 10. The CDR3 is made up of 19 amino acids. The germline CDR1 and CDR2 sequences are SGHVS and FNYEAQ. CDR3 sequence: CASSFFGGTSGSATGELFF. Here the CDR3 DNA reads TGTGCCAGCAGCTTTTTTGGCGGGACTAGCGGGAGTGCCACCGGGGAGCTGTTTTTT.

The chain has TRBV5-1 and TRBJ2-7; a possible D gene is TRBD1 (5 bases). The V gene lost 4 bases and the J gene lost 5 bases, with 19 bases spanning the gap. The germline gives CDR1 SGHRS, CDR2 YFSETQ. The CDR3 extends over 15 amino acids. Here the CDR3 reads CASSEIRARANEQYF. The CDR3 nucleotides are TGCGCCAGCAGCGAAATAAGGGCCAGGGCTAACGAGCAGTACTTC.